This T cell receptor (beta chain) was obtained from a study of OX40 agonist ivuxolimab in advanced cancers. Germline V gene sequence: CDR1 SEHNR, CDR2 FQNEAQ (reference sequence). This CDR3 is 14 amino acids long. V was cut by 5 bases and J by 4 bases, with 11 bases left in between. Profiling relied on immunoSEQ multiplex PCR, and the TCRdb table lists in-frame clones only, not all of them. Among about 79,000 clones listed, about four fifths were seen once. The clonotype was recovered from an adult with an advanced solid tumor such as melanoma, head and neck, liver or kidney cancer. The V gene is TRBV7-9, the J gene TRBJ2-2; D not resolved. Sequencing was performed on CD4+ or CD8+ T cells sorted from blood, taken in a trial of the OX40 agonist ivuxolimab. CDR3 in amino acids: CASSTNSPTGELFF. The CDR3 DNA follows: TGTGCCAGCAGCACAAACTCACCCACCGGGGAGCTGTTTTTT.